These T cell receptor beta chains were read from a single sample in a study of T cells and Merkel cell carcinoma outcomes. Sequencing was performed with immunoSEQ multiplex PCR; in TCRdb, only in-frame clones are kept and a portion is missing. The sample contains roughly 16,000 clones, about four fifths of which appear only once. The specimen sequenced was tumor tissue from Merkel cell carcinoma. Source of these receptors: a human donor with Merkel cell carcinoma. Each CDR3 is given with its conserved first and last residue. The D gene is left open where the match is weak. Not all rows give a size; the values are once, few, many and, for expanded clones, a class.

V	J	D	size	CDR3	DNA
TRBV21-1	TRBJ2-1	.	.	CASSTKPMGTGDGNEQFF	TGTGCCAGCAGCACTAAACCAATGGGGACAGGGGATGGCAATGAGCAGTTCTTC
TRBV6-1	TRBJ2-1	.	.	CASSVPPGNEQFF	TGTGCCAGCAGTGTCCCTCCTGGCAATGAGCAGTTCTTC
TRBV6-5	TRBJ2-7	.	.	CASSYSTPGTYEQYF	TGTGCCAGCAGTTACTCGACTCCGGGCACGTACGAGCAGTACTTC
TRBV18	TRBJ2-7	.	.	CASSPGTALGEQYF	TGTGCCAGCTCACCGGGGACCGCCCTTGGCGAGCAGTACTTC
TRBV10-2	TRBJ2-1	TRBD2	.	CASSVTSGSYNEQFF	TGCGCCAGCAGTGTGACTAGCGGGAGCTACAATGAGCAGTTCTTC
TRBV7-9	TRBJ2-2	TRBD2	.	CASSLGAGSGELFF	TGTGCCAGCAGCCTGGGAGCGGGATCTGGAGAGCTGTTTTTT
TRBV5-1	TRBJ2-2	.	hyperexpanded	CASSLAPPDSGELFF	TGCGCCAGCAGCTTGGCCCCTCCGGACTCCGGGGAGCTGTTTTTT
TRBV27	TRBJ2-7	TRBD1	.	CASARQTGSSYEQYF	TGTGCCAGCGCCCGTCAGACAGGGTCTTCCTACGAGCAGTACTTC
TRBV4-1	TRBJ1-5	.	few	CASSSREREYGNQPQHF	TGCGCCAGCAGCTCGAGGGAGAGGGAATATGGCAATCAGCCCCAGCATTTT
TRBV20-1	TRBJ1-2	.	.	CSAIPLHGYTF	TGCAGTGCTATACCGTTACACGGCTACACCTTC
TRBV7-2	TRBJ2-1	.	.	CASSPDNEQFF	TGTGCCAGCAGCCCAGACAATGAGCAGTTCTTC
TRBV5-4	TRBJ2-7	TRBD2	.	CASSSGRDYEQYF	TGTGCCAGCAGCTCAGGGAGGGACTACGAGCAGTATTTC
TRBV9	TRBJ2-7	.	.	CASSKTGNEQYF	TGTGCCAGCAGCAAAACAGGGAACGAGCAGTACTTC
TRBV5-1	TRBJ2-5	TRBD2	once	CASSLVGAGGEETQYF	TGCGCCAGCAGCTTGGTTGGGGCGGGGGGCGAAGAGACCCAGTACTTC
TRBV7-2	TRBJ1-2	.	.	CASSEDYVDHYGYTF	TGTGCCAGCAGCGAGGACTACGTCGATCACTATGGCTACACCTTC
TRBV19	TRBJ2-2	TRBD1	.	CASSIDRGTGELFF	TGTGCCAGTAGTATAGACAGGGGGACCGGGGAGCTGTTTTTT
TRBV7-9	TRBJ2-5	.	.	CASSPVGEIQYF	TGTGCCAGCAGCCCAGTCGGGGAGATCCAGTACTTC
TRBV11-1	TRBJ2-3	TRBD2	.	CASSLSWGGSTDTQYF	TGTGCCAGCAGCTTATCGTGGGGAGGGAGCACAGATACGCAGTATTTT
TRBV9	TRBJ2-2	.	.	CASSLTGGANLGELFF	TGTGCCAGCAGCTTAACAGGGGGGGCGAATCTCGGGGAGCTGTTTTTT
TRBV19	TRBJ1-1	.	.	CASSKRTAGTEAFF	TGTGCCAGTAGTAAAAGGACAGCCGGAACTGAAGCTTTCTTT
TRBV2	TRBJ2-3	TRBD2	.	CASRASGGVDTQYF	TGTGCCAGCAGAGCTAGCGGGGGGGTAGATACGCAGTATTTT
TRBV19	TRBJ1-4	.	once	CASSSVRVVGEKLFF	TGTGCCAGTAGTTCTGTCAGGGTCGTGGGTGAAAAACTGTTTTTT
TRBV5-1	TRBJ2-7	.	.	CASSVEGGASYEQYF	TGCGCCAGCAGCGTGGAAGGGGGGGCTAGCTACGAGCAGTACTTC
TRBV10-2	TRBJ2-1	TRBD2	.	CASSADGGGYNEQFF	TGCGCCAGCAGTGCGGATGGCGGGGGTTACAATGAGCAGTTCTTC
TRBV6-5	TRBJ1-1	.	.	CASSRRRDTKAFF	TGTGCCAGCAGTAGACGAAGGGACACTAAAGCTTTCTTT
TRBV28	TRBJ2-2	.	.	CASKTGTRDAGELFF	TGTGCCAGCAAAACAGGGACCAGGGATGCCGGGGAGCTGTTTTTT
TRBV11-1	TRBJ2-1	.	medium-sized	CASSSGLNEQFF	TGTGCCAGCAGCTCCGGGTTGAATGAGCAGTTCTTC
TRBV20-1	TRBJ2-1	.	few	CSARDYGEQFF	TGCAGTGCTAGAGATTACGGGGAGCAGTTCTTC
TRBV4-1	TRBJ2-2	TRBD1	.	CASSQTGFGELFF	TGCGCCAGCAGCCAGACAGGGTTCGGGGAGCTGTTTTTT
TRBV18	TRBJ1-4	.	.	CASSPESFVATNEKLFF	TGTGCCAGCTCACCAGAGAGTTTCGTTGCAACTAATGAAAAACTGTTTTTT
TRBV2	TRBJ2-2	TRBD1	.	CASSGQGDTGELFF	TGTGCCAGCAGTGGTCAGGGGGACACCGGGGAGCTGTTTTTT
TRBV2	TRBJ2-1	.	.	CASSERLEQFF	TGTGCCAGCAGTGAAAGGCTTGAGCAGTTCTTC
TRBV7-9	TRBJ1-1	.	once	CASSLGLAEAFF	TGTGCCAGCAGCTTGGGTTTGGCTGAAGCTTTCTTT
TRBV5-1	TRBJ1-4	.	once	CASRTGTPNEKLFF	TGCGCCAGCAGGACCGGGACACCAAATGAAAAACTGTTTTTT
TRBV6-5	TRBJ2-7	TRBD1	.	CASSPGTGYEQYF	TGTGCCAGCAGTCCCGGGACAGGCTACGAGCAGTACTTC
TRBV6-6	TRBJ1-3	TRBD1	.	CASSYGEQGSGNTIYF	TGTGCCAGCAGTTACGGTGAACAGGGGTCTGGAAACACCATATATTTT
TRBV6-6	TRBJ1-4	.	.	CAISSAVGEKLFF	TGTGCCATCTCCAGTGCGGTAGGGGAAAAACTGTTTTTT
TRBV28	TRBJ2-7	TRBD1	few	CASSKQGFYEQYF	TGTGCCAGCAGTAAACAGGGGTTCTACGAGCAGTACTTC
TRBV28	TRBJ1-3	.	.	CASSSPLSMWDPGNTIYF	TGTGCCAGCAGTTCCCCCCTTAGCATGTGGGATCCTGGAAACACCATATATTTT
TRBV15	TRBJ1-1	.	.	CATSRDSLNTEAFF	TGTGCCACCAGCAGAGATTCGCTGAACACTGAAGCTTTCTTT
TRBV5-4	TRBJ2-7	.	.	CASSSRGLGEQYF	TGTGCCAGCAGCTCCAGGGGTCTGGGAGAGCAGTACTTC
TRBV6-5	TRBJ1-2	TRBD1	.	CASSYAGQGGYSYTF	TGTGCCAGCAGTTACGCGGGACAGGGAGGCTATAGCTACACCTTC
TRBV11-3	TRBJ2-3	.	.	CASSPRGDTDTQYF	TGTGCCAGCAGCCCGAGGGGCGACACAGATACGCAGTATTTT
TRBV15	TRBJ1-3	TRBD1	few	CATSRDQGGLNTIYF	TGTGCCACCAGCAGAGATCAGGGGGGGCTAAACACCATATATTTT
TRBV5-1	TRBJ2-5	.	.	CASILRGGSDETQYF	TGCGCCAGCATCCTTCGGGGTGGGTCTGACGAGACCCAGTACTTC
TRBV7-8	TRBJ1-1	.	.	CASSHNRARDTEAFF	TGTGCCAGCAGCCACAACAGGGCGCGAGACACTGAAGCTTTCTTT
TRBV19	TRBJ2-7	.	.	CASSISTYEQYF	TGTGCCAGTAGTATCTCGACCTACGAGCAGTACTTC